The text below deals with one T cell receptor beta chain. Profiling relied on immunoSEQ multiplex PCR, and the TCRdb table lists in-frame clones only, not all of them. This table has some 75,000 clones, nearly 90% appearing once. The data were obtained in a study of blood T cell repertoires in COVID-19. Germline CDR1 is SGHAT and CDR2 is FQNNGV. Between the trimmed V and J ends, which lost 5 bases and 8 bases, there was a span of 13 bases. This CDR3 comprises 13 residues. The sequenced sample was peripheral blood. This chain connects TRBV11-2 to TRBJ1-5; D is undetermined. The sequence was obtained from a man between 70 and 80 years old with active or convalescent COVID-19. CDR3 nucleotides: TGTGCCAGCAGCAAGAGGGCTTGGGAGCCCCAGCATTTT. Its translation: CASSKRAWEPQHF.